This T cell receptor (beta chain) emerged from a study of blood T cells in healthy people across ages. The authors ran a second PCR of roughly 7 to 11 cycles using a sample-barcoded 5' primer and a J-beta primer mix. TCRdb passed the 5' RACE reads through MiXCR, listing each CDR3 protein once. The sample contains 650,000 to 1,000,000 distinct CDR3 sequences, around 36% of which appear only once. Sequencing was done on a sample of blood. The clonotype was recovered from a young man in good health.

CDR3 DNA: TGTGCCAGCAGCTCCCAAGGAGGACTAGCGGGGGCACAAGAGACCCAGTACTTC. Encoded protein: CASSSQGGLAGAQETQYF. The chain recombines TRBV7-2 with TRBJ2-5, with 13 bases that match TRBD2. The CDR3 is 18 residues long. Trimming cost V 4 bases and J 2 bases; bases outside gene matches: 10. The germline V gene encodes CDR1 SGHTA and CDR2 FQGNSA.